This is a list of T cell receptor beta chains from one sample in a study of shared clonotypes between healthy human individuals. Assay: immunoSEQ multiplex PCR; the TCRdb copy retains only in-frame clones and omits some. The data show 85,000 to 100,000 clones, 67% seen once. The specimen sequenced was memory CD8+ T cells sorted from blood. The source of these receptors is a man aged 25 to 45 in good health. CDR3s include the opening cysteine and the closing phenylalanine or tryptophan.

18	TRBJ2-7	TRBV18	CASSPEFGTGDLVPHQYF
14	TRBJ2-3	TRBV5-1	CASRKGALGDTQYF
16	TRBJ2-3	TRBV4-1	CASSSVGLAGRDTQYF
13	TRBJ2-2	TRBV6-4	CASSDSDTGELFF
17	TRBJ2-2	TRBV7-9	CASSSPAGHANTGELFF
18	TRBJ2-2	TRBV27	CASSWLGDRYYLTGELFF
17	TRBJ2-3	TRBV5-8	CASSQELAGGPADTQYF
15	TRBJ2-1	TRBV29-1	CSVEGVARGWNEQFF
18	TRBJ1-2	TRBV13	CASSSTGILPPPGYGYTF
18	TRBJ2-5	TRBV18	CASSPLSGRRFGWETQYF
16	TRBJ2-1	TRBV10-3	CAITGTSGSSYNEQFF
12	TRBJ2-1	TRBV6-1	CASSELSSEQFF
21	TRBJ2-6	TRBV19	CASSIKGVLDYYRRGANVLTF
15	TRBJ2-7	TRBV7-9	CASSPRRGSSYEQYF
11	TRBJ2-7	TRBV6-6	CASGPPNEQYF
13	TRBJ2-7	TRBV29-1	CSVRRDRTYEQYF
15	TRBJ1-5	TRBV9	CASSETGDSNQPQHF
13	TRBJ1-1	TRBV19	CASSLYRGTEAFF
15	TRBJ2-3	TRBV5-1	CASSRERTATDTQYF
15	TRBJ1-2	TRBV1	CTSRSGMRKTYGYTF
17	TRBJ2-3	TRBV4-2	CASSQEGLAERGDTQYF
14	TRBJ2-7	TRBV2	CASRDPRDYYEQYF
14	TRBJ2-7	TRBV27	CASRKEGSSYEQYF
14	TRBJ2-3	TRBV7-2	CASSSGPSTDTQYF
14	TRBJ2-1	TRBV9	CASSLTGAYNEQFF
16	TRBJ2-1	TRBV7-9	CASSLKLGVSYNEQFF
15	TRBJ2-1	TRBV7-2	CASKPSGRASNEQFF
15	TRBJ1-5	TRBV28	CASSPSSWGAQPQHF
17	TRBJ1-3	TRBV28	CASSLGGPGTVADTIYF
14	TRBJ1-1	TRBV4-3	CASSPGWGNTEAFF
14	TRBJ1-4	TRBV28	CASSWTGVNEKLFF
12	TRBJ1-3	TRBV9	CASRGSGNTIYF
18	TRBJ1-3	TRBV9	CASSEQEGSVIVRNTIYF
15	TRBJ1-1	TRBV11-2	CASSLGDWTDTEAFF
14	TRBJ2-1	TRBV7-3	CASSLYGGVHEQFF
16	TRBJ2-7	TRBV2	CASRGGTSGRSYEQYF
17	TRBJ1-1	TRBV5-5	CASSFRPLAEMNTEAFF
15	TRBJ2-5	TRBV5-5	CASSFPQGVGETQYF
13	TRBJ2-1	TRBV6-4	CASSLDRGGEQFF
14	TRBJ2-7	TRBV6-1	CASSGYQGTYEQYF
17	TRBJ1-1	TRBV7-9	CASSLVGQVIMATEAFF
12	TRBJ2-3	TRBV4-2	CASSQEEDTQYF
16	TRBJ2-1	TRBV12-5	CASGLVQGLAYNEQFF